Listed here is a single TCR beta chain. Its antigen is currently unknown. Other DNA sequences in this specimen translate into the identical CDR3. Germline-derived CDR1 and CDR2 are LGHNA and YSLEER. This CDR3 is built from 15 residues. Deletions cut 0 bases from V and 0 bases from J, with 5 bases between. Clones were sequenced by immunoSEQ multiplex PCR, and TCRdb holds only the in-frame ones, with some missing. The table has about 350,000 clones, about 92% seen once. This record comes from a study of Ad26.COV2.S vaccination and SARS-CoV-2 variants. The study's findings and limits: From the TCR breadth and depth analyses, total T cell responses may have been underestimated. Comparable non-spike TCR breadth was observed in vaccine and placebo recipients. Vaccinees reportedly had broad spike-specific CD8+ and CD4+ T cell responses.

The TCR sequence derives from a human donor who had recovered from COVID-19. Sample: peripheral blood, taken after recovery from COVID-19. The chain is built from TRBV4-3 and TRBJ1-4; D might be TRBD1 (5 bases). As DNA, the CDR3 is TGCGCCAGCAGCCAAGAAGGGGCAACTAATGAAAAACTGTTTTTT. It encodes CASSQEGATNEKLFF.